The rows below give T cell receptor beta chains drawn from one sample of a study of response to subunit inactivated influenza vaccine. One entry per CDR3 protein, called by TCRdb with MiXCR from the RT-PCR reads. The sample lists about 170,000 distinct CDR3 sequences; approximately 12% were seen once. This same sample was also taken into another study, of T cells expressing NK-cell markers.

The specimen was CD8+ T cells sorted from PBMCs, collected 11 to 12 days after vaccination. These receptors were taken from a man in his fifties or sixties who received an inactivated influenza vaccine. The CDR3 runs from the conserved cysteine through the conserved F or W. Fields, in order: J gene, V gene, clone size, D gene, CDR3 protein, CDR3 DNA. A D gene is named only where the DNA matches it firmly. Clone size is stated in some rows and not others, as once, few, many or a class when expanded.

j_call: TRBJ1-1
v_call: TRBV11-2
clone_size: -
d_call: -
cdr3_aa: CASKPSTVGNTEAFF
cdr3_nt: TGTGCCAGCAAACCTAGCACGGTGGGGAACACTGAAGCTTTCTTT

j_call: TRBJ2-5
v_call: TRBV7-9
clone_size: -
d_call: TRBD1
cdr3_aa: CASSFSPGQLETQYF
cdr3_nt: TGTGCCAGCAGCTTTTCGCCGGGACAGTTGGAGACCCAGTACTTC

j_call: TRBJ2-2
v_call: TRBV4-2
clone_size: few
d_call: -
cdr3_aa: CASSQVGEVGELFF
cdr3_nt: TGTGCCAGCAGCCAAGTGGGAGAGGTCGGGGAGCTGTTTTTT

j_call: TRBJ2-1
v_call: TRBV14
clone_size: -
d_call: TRBD2
cdr3_aa: CASSQLGLAAGNEQFF
cdr3_nt: TGTGCCAGCAGCCAACTGGGACTAGCGGCAGGCAATGAGCAGTTCTTC

j_call: TRBJ1-1
v_call: TRBV5-5
clone_size: -
d_call: -
cdr3_aa: CASSLERGRITEAFF
cdr3_nt: TGTGCCAGCAGCTTGGAACGGGGCAGGATCACTGAAGCTTTCTTT

j_call: TRBJ1-1
v_call: TRBV7-9
clone_size: few
d_call: TRBD1
cdr3_aa: CASSVIGQGGTEAFF
cdr3_nt: TGTGCCAGCAGCGTGATCGGACAGGGGGGCACTGAAGCTTTCTTT

j_call: TRBJ2-1
v_call: TRBV6-1
clone_size: -
d_call: TRBD2
cdr3_aa: CASSWASGGDNEQFF
cdr3_nt: TGTGCCAGCAGCTGGGCTAGCGGGGGTGACAATGAGCAGTTCTTC

j_call: TRBJ2-7
v_call: TRBV12-3/TRBV12-4
clone_size: many
d_call: -
cdr3_aa: CASSLAGVAYEQYF
cdr3_nt: TGTGCCAGCAGTTTAGCAGGGGTCGCCTACGAGCAGTACTTC

j_call: TRBJ2-3
v_call: TRBV4-3
clone_size: few
d_call: -
cdr3_aa: CASSQGFRSTDTQYF
cdr3_nt: TGCGCCAGCAGCCAAGGGTTCAGAAGCACAGATACGCAGTATTTT

j_call: TRBJ2-7
v_call: TRBV28
clone_size: -
d_call: -
cdr3_aa: CASSLEGMDEQYF
cdr3_nt: TGTGCCAGCAGTTTGGAGGGGATGGACGAGCAGTACTTC

j_call: TRBJ1-6
v_call: TRBV20-1
clone_size: many
d_call: -
cdr3_aa: CSAQSGASENSPLHF
cdr3_nt: TGCAGTGCCCAGAGCGGGGCTTCGGAAAATTCACCCCTCCACTTT

j_call: TRBJ1-1
v_call: TRBV20-1
clone_size: -
d_call: -
cdr3_aa: CSARRWNTEAFF
cdr3_nt: TGCAGTGCTAGAAGGTGGAACACTGAAGCTTTCTTT